These T cell receptor beta chains were read from a single sample in a study of radiation and T cells in renal cell carcinoma. This table comes from immunoSEQ multiplex PCR, and its TCRdb copy is limited to in-frame clones, with some not included. The profile shows fewer than 80,000 clones, over 80% of them singletons. Sequencing was performed on blood, taken from a patient whose treatment included radiotherapy and nephrectomy. Source of these receptors: a woman aged 60-75 years with renal cell carcinoma. Both conserved end residues are trimmed from each CDR3.

V	J	CDR3
TRBV6-5	TRBJ2-1	ASSYRLTSGNEQF
TRBV7-2	TRBJ2-3	ASSARLAGGSTDTQY
TRBV6-5	TRBJ1-2	ASSGKGSGYT
TRBV9	TRBJ2-5	ASSVIGTPLAETQY
TRBV7-3	TRBJ1-1	ASSLNVGNTEAF
TRBV21-1	TRBJ1-5	ASSTHRGLNQPQH
TRBV11-2	TRBJ2-7	ASSEDRRREQY
TRBV5-1	TRBJ1-5	ASSLVSGPGEPQH
TRBV5-1	TRBJ2-1	ASSLMGTDYNEQF
TRBV14	TRBJ2-3	ASSQSGPNSAQY
TRBV6-6	TRBJ2-1	ASSYRLTSGNEQF
TRBV6-5	TRBJ1-1	ASSYSTRDGTEAF
TRBV5-1	TRBJ2-2	ASSFMDRAGGELF
TRBV18	TRBJ1-1	ASSPYTGTNTEAF
TRBV1	TRBJ1-1	TSSQVRRAGRSDTEAF
TRBV19	TRBJ1-3	ASSIGSGNTIY
TRBV19	TRBJ2-7	ASSIGLAGETHYEQY
TRBV9	TRBJ2-3	ASSVGSSGGLNTQY
TRBV5-6	TRBJ2-7	ASSLVSWRANEQY
TRBV28	TRBJ2-7	ASTLAGTYYEQY
TRBV5-6	TRBJ2-7	ASSFSTTFGDEQY
TRBV28	TRBJ2-7	ASSSRVPHEQY
TRBV19	TRBJ1-5	ASTEYRDNHNQPQH
TRBV27	TRBJ1-2	ASSPFLMGGQGAQYGYT
TRBV30	TRBJ2-3	AWTGTGGYTDTQY
TRBV7-9	TRBJ2-3	ASSLDAPSGKDTQY
TRBV5-8	TRBJ1-1	ASSLWRQRGRTEAF
TRBV2	TRBJ1-1	ASSNGAVQEAF
TRBV7-9	TRBJ1-1	ASSLVGPTGAEAF
TRBV18	TRBJ2-7	ASSPFQSRKGGEQY
TRBV28	TRBJ1-4	ASLGDGLATNEKLF
TRBV19	TRBJ2-7	ASSTGDSSYEQY
TRBV2	TRBJ1-2	ASSDGYGYT
TRBV29-1	TRBJ1-1	SPYGDRKGTEAF
TRBV19	TRBJ1-5	ASSIASGVGQPQH
TRBV5-6	TRBJ1-1	ASSRREDTEAF
TRBV29-1	TRBJ1-2	SVEDSAGHANYGYT
TRBV19	TRBJ1-1	ASSRQENTEAF
TRBV7-2	-	ASSPTGNPYEQY
TRBV18	TRBJ2-6	ASSPGTSSSGANVLT
TRBV5-6	TRBJ2-7	ASSPVGDRAYEQY
TRBV7-2	TRBJ1-2	ASSLVGGANYGYT